The entry that follows covers one TCR beta chain sequence. This sample was taken from a study of T cells in localized non-small cell lung cancer. Some clones are missing from TCRdb's copy, which holds only in-frame ones; the method was immunoSEQ multiplex PCR. This sample yields some 56,000 clones, of which about nine tenths are seen a single time; 5.2% belongs to the top ten. The CDR3 runs 13 residues. Trimming shortened V by 2 bases and J by 6 bases, and 8 bases separated the two germline ends. The germline V gene has CDR1 WSHSY and CDR2 SAAADI. This TCR derives from a woman aged 40-75 years with stage I lung adenocarcinoma. The chain is built from TRBV10-2 and TRBJ1-5; a weak D match, TRBD1 (5 bases). Here the sequenced sample was peripheral blood, taken before any cancer treatment. This chain's CDR3 is CASSETRGQPQHF. CDR3 nucleotides: TGCGCCAGCAGTGAGACAAGGGGTCAGCCCCAGCATTTT.